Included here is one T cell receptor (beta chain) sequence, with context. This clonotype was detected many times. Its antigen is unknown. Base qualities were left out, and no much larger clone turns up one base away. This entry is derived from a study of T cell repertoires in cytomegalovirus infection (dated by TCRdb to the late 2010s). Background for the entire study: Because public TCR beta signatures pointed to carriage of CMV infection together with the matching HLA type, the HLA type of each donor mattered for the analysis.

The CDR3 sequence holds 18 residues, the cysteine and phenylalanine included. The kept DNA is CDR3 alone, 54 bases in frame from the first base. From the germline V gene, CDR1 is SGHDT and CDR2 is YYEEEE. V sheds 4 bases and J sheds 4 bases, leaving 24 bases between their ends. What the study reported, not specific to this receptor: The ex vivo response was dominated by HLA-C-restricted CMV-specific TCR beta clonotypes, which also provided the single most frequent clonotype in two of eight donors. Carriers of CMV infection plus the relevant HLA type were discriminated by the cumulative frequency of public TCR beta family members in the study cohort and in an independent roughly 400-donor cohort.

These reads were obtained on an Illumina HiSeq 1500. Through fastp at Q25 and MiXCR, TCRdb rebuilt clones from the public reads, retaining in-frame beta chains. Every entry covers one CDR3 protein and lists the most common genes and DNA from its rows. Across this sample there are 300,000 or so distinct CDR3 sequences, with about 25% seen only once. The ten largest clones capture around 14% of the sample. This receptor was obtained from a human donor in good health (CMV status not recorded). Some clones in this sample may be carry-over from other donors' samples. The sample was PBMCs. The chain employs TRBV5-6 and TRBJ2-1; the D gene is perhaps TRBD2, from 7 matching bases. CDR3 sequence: CASSPLSGGGARYNEQFF. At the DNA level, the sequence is TGTGCCAGCAGCCCACTAAGTGGAGGGGGGGCCCGTTACAATGAGCAGTTCTTC.